Listed here are 28 T cell receptor beta chains from one sample, sequenced in a study of T cells in Graves' hyperthyroidism and ophthalmopathy. Amplification of TCR beta CDR3 regions was performed using RNA transcripts as template. The HTBI set primed first-round TCR CDR3 RT-PCR. TCRdb re-called the multiplex PCR reads with MiXCR, one entry per CDR3 protein. Of almost 250,000 distinct CDR3 sequences listed, over 20% were seen once; the top ten hold roughly 35%. The sample was blood. The source is a woman between 40 and 55 years old with Graves' ophthalmopathy.

The table lists this clonotype with many counts. A clone one base away is much larger, so this may be a read error. The rearrangement uses TRBV6-1 and TRBJ1-6; D is ambiguous. Looked up from germline, CDR1 is MNHNS and CDR2 is SASEGT. This CDR3 spans 11 amino acids. V dropped 6 bases and J dropped 9 bases, with 6 bases sitting between them. The CDR3 coding sequence is TGTGCCAGCAGAACAAGTTCACCCCTCCACTTT. It translates to CASRTSSPLHF.

This clonotype was counted a few times. V and J are TRBV3-1 and TRBJ1-6, with TRBD1 matching 8 bases. This CDR3 spans 16 amino acids. The germline V gene has CDR1 LGHDT and CDR2 YNNKEL (reference sequence). V lost 5 bases and J lost 7; bases outside the gene matches: 10. CDR3 coding DNA: TGTGCCAGCAGCTATGGCTCCGGGACAGGAAATTCACCCCTCCACTTT. Translating gives CASSYGSGTGNSPLHF.

This clonotype has at least ten counts. The V gene is TRBV6-5, the J gene TRBJ1-1; D is perhaps TRBD1 (6 bases). Germline V gene lookup returns CDR1 MNHEY and CDR2 SVGAGI. V gave up 5 bases and J gave up 2 bases, with 12 bases separating them. The length of the CDR3 is 14 residues. The CDR3 region has the DNA TGTGCCAGCAGTCCCGGGACACAAAACACTGAAGCTTTCTTT. Its protein product is CASSPGTQNTEAFF.

The chain joins TRBV6-1 to TRBJ2-7; D not certain. The CDR3 contains 12 residues. Trimming shortened V by 4 bases and J by 3 bases, and 7 bases separated the two germline ends. Germline V gene sequence: CDR1 MNHNS, CDR2 SASEGT. CDR3 sequence (DNA): TGTGCCAGCAGTGTAGTTAGCTACGAGCAGTACTTC. It codes for CASSVVSYEQYF.

Ten or more counts support this clonotype. V usage is TRBV29-1 and J usage is TRBJ1-1, with unresolved D. Trimming took 6 bases from V and 1 from J, leaving 6 bases between them. The length of the CDR3 is 11 residues. The germline V gene has CDR1 SQVTM and CDR2 ANQGSEA. CDR3 loop: CSVGPNTEAFF. In nucleotides, the CDR3 is TGCAGCGTAGGACCGAACACTGAAGCTTTCTTT.

There are many counts of this clonotype. The J gene is TRBJ2-5, the V gene TRBV18; unclear D gene. V lost 1 base to trimming and J lost 2 bases, with 8 bases between them. The CDR3 covers 14 residues. Germline assignment: CDR1 KGHSH and CDR2 LQKENI. CDR3 in amino acids: CASSPRVGQETQYF. DNA of the CDR3: TGTGCCAGCTCACCACGGGTAGGGCAAGAGACCCAGTACTTC.

This clonotype has at least ten counts. The chain joins TRBV28 to TRBJ2-7, with 9 bases matching TRBD2. In germline, CDR1 is MDHEN, CDR2 SYDVKM. The V gene end was trimmed by 8 bases and the J gene end by 1 base; junction bases not matched to a gene: 18. The CDR3 consists of 18 residues. CDR3 DNA: TGTGCCAGCCTATCCCGAGGGCTAGCGGGATTTCGGTCCTACGAGCAGTACTTC. This sequence encodes CASLSRGLAGFRSYEQYF.

The table lists this clonotype with many counts. The chain couples TRBV25-1 to TRBJ1-2, with D tentatively TRBD1 (5 bases). The CDR3 is 15 amino acids. Trimming shortened V by 6 bases and J by 6 bases, and 20 bases separated the two germline ends. The germline V gene has CDR1 MGHDK and CDR2 SYGVNS. The CDR3 DNA reads TGTGCCAGCAGGACCGCCAGTGGGGGAATGGATGGCTACACCTTC. Protein product: CASRTASGGMDGYTF.

This clonotype was recorded many times. J is TRBJ1-2 and V is TRBV6-5, with TRBD1 matching over 10 bases. CDR3 length: 14 amino acids. Germline trimming cut 7 bases from V and 2 bases from J; bases unmatched to any gene: 4. Germline V lookup: CDR1 MNHEY, CDR2 SVGAGI. In nucleotides, the CDR3 is TGTGCCAGCATCCGGGGACAGGGGAACTATGGCTACACCTTC. Protein product: CASIRGQGNYGYTF.

This clonotype was seen a few times. This clone may be a read error of a much larger clone one base away. The rearrangement uses TRBV28 and TRBJ1-2; tentative D call: TRBD1 (6 bases). Germline V gives CDR1 MDHEN, CDR2 SYDVKM. The CDR3 extends over 14 amino acids. The germline V and J ends were trimmed by 6 bases and 7 bases, with 18 bases remaining between them. The CDR3 loop reads CASRLTLPGAGYTF. Here the CDR3 DNA reads TGTGCCAGCAGACTTACCCTACCGGGGGCTGGCTACACCTTC.

This clonotype occurred a few times. The V and J genes are TRBV12-3 or TRBV12-4 and TRBJ2-5, with D uncertain. This CDR3 has 13 residues. V was clipped by 4 bases and J by 5 bases, with 11 bases between them. The CDR3 DNA is TGTGCCAGCAGTTCCCTCGGTCGGGAGACCCAGTACTTC. Translated: CASSSLGRETQYF.

This clonotype was seen at least ten times. The genes are TRBV5-1 and TRBJ2-7; 10 bases map to TRBD2. The V gene's germline CDR1 is SGHRS and CDR2 YFSETQ. With 4 bases clipped from V and 4 bases from J, the junction kept 14 bases outside the gene matches. The CDR3 totals 17 residues. This CDR3 is CASSKGLAGVPPYEQYF. CDR3 in DNA: TGCGCCAGCAGCAAGGGGCTAGCGGGAGTGCCCCCTTACGAGCAGTACTTC.

The chain is built from TRBV11-2 and TRBJ2-1; tentatively, D is TRBD2 (5 bases). The V end lost 2 bases, the J end lost 14 bases, and 13 bases lay between the germline ends. This CDR3 spans 12 amino acids. CDR1 is SGHAT, CDR2 FQNNGV, per germline. The CDR3 here is CASSLSASFKFF. The CDR3 DNA follows: TGTGCCAGCAGCTTATCGGCTAGCTTTAAGTTCTTC.

The rearrangement joins TRBV10-3 to TRBJ2-7; D not resolved. V lost 0 bases, J lost 6 bases, and 9 bases lay in between. Germline loops: CDR1 ENHRY, CDR2 SYGVKD. This CDR3 contains 13 residues. The CDR3: CAISESSWGEQYF. In nucleotides, the CDR3 is TGTGCCATCAGTGAGTCTAGTTGGGGCGAGCAGTACTTC.

This clonotype has at least ten counts. The V gene is TRBV28, the J gene TRBJ1-5; the D gene is possibly TRBD1 (6 bases). V was pared by 6 bases and J by 6 bases, with 18 bases between. The germline CDR1 and CDR2 sequences are MDHEN and SYDVKM. This CDR3 comprises 15 residues. For the CDR3, the DNA is TGTGCCAGCAGCTTCCGAAGGGGGGCGGGTCAGCCCCAGCATTTT. Its protein is CASSFRRGAGQPQHF.

This clonotype has only one observation. The chain couples TRBV19 to TRBJ1-2; TRBD1 aligns across 11 bases. Germline CDR1 LNHDA, CDR2 SQIVND (reference sequence). V lost 11 bases to trimming and J lost 3 bases; unmatched junction nucleotides: 11. This CDR3 has 15 amino acids. CDR3 protein: CAVRTGGFLYYGYTF. The CDR3 DNA is TGTGCCGTCCGGACAGGGGGCTTCCTTTACTATGGCTACACCTTC.

This clonotype was found many times. The V call is TRBV4-2, the J call TRBJ2-5; D unresolved. Trimming left V 0 bases short and J 4 bases short, with 12 bases between. This CDR3 contains 15 residues. Germline V gene data show CDR1 as LGHNA and CDR2 as YNFKEQ. CDR3 bases: TGTGCCAGCAGCCAAGATTGGAGCAAGCGAGAGACCCAGTACTTC. This translates into CASSQDWSKRETQYF.

This clonotype appeared many times. This rearrangement joins TRBV29-1 to TRBJ2-2, with TRBD1 identical over 7 bases. CDR1 is SQVTM and CDR2 is ANQGSEA in the germline V gene. V lost 8 bases to trimming and J lost 4 bases; unmatched junction nucleotides: 10. The length of the CDR3 is 14 residues. CDR3 sequence (DNA): TGCAGCTCTAGACAGGGTTCCGGCACCGGGGAGCTGTTTTTT. It codes for CSSRQGSGTGELFF.

This clonotype came up many times. This sequence joins TRBV18 and TRBJ1-2; tentatively, D is TRBD1 (5 bases). V lost 0 bases and J lost 5, with 13 bases in between. Germline values: CDR1 KGHSH, CDR2 LQKENI. The CDR3 loop spans 15 amino acids. The CDR3 region is CASSPPDGQGYGYTF. CDR3 bases: TGTGCCAGCTCACCACCAGACGGACAAGGTTATGGCTACACCTTC.

This clonotype showed up many times. The genes are TRBV18 and TRBJ2-5, with no clear D. V shed 6 bases and J shed 0 bases, with 5 bases lying between them. Germline V gene data show CDR1 as KGHSH and CDR2 as LQKENI. The CDR3 spans 12 residues. CDR3 residues: CASSEYQETQYF. In DNA form, the CDR3 reads TGTGCCAGCTCGGAGTACCAAGAGACCCAGTACTTC.

This clonotype has ten or more counts. This chain links TRBV3-1 with TRBJ2-5; D is possibly TRBD2 (5 bases). The germline CDR1 and CDR2 sequences are LGHDT and YNNKEL (reference sequence). Trimming shortened V by 4 bases and J by 0 bases, and 12 bases separated the two germline ends. This CDR3 is 15 amino acids long. CDR3 DNA: TGTGCCAGCAGCCGCGACACGACTAACCAAGAGACCCAGTACTTC. This translates into CASSRDTTNQETQYF.

This clonotype has ten or more counts. This chain connects TRBV20-1 to TRBJ2-7, with D uncertain. Germline CDR1 is DFQATT and CDR2 is SNEGSKA (reference sequence). This CDR3 is built from 12 residues. Trimming stripped 5 bases from V and 5 bases from J, with 13 bases between. In DNA, the CDR3 is TGCAGTGCTCTGGGTTGGCGAGACGAGCAGTACTTC. Translation gives CSALGWRDEQYF.

This clonotype was seen repeatedly, ten times or more. This rearrangement joins TRBV19 to TRBJ2-5; unclear D gene. CDR1 is LNHDA, CDR2 SQIVND, per germline (reference sequence). Trimming removed 6 bases at V and 5 bases at J, with 10 bases between. The CDR3 consists of 12 residues. The CDR3 reads CASRSKVETQYF. CDR3 bases: TGTGCCAGTAGGTCTAAGGTGGAGACCCAGTACTTC.

This clonotype was counted many times. The chain joins TRBV6-1 to TRBJ1-1; 10 bases agree with TRBD1. V lost 2 bases to trimming and J lost 1 base; unmatched junction nucleotides: 7. The CDR3 length is 17 residues. Germline-derived CDR1 and CDR2 are MNHNS and SASEGT. CDR3 nucleotides: TGTGCCAGCAGTGAATGGGGGACAGGGGCGCAGAACACTGAAGCTTTCTTT. Its translation is CASSEWGTGAQNTEAFF.

This clonotype was observed at least ten times. The chain has TRBV24-1 and TRBJ1-1; maybe TRBD1 (5 bases). CDR1 and CDR2 from the germline V gene are KGHDR and SFDVKD. Trimming removed 9 bases at V and 0 bases at J, with 13 bases between. This CDR3 has 14 residues. The CDR3 sequence: CATSGGGMNTEAFF. CDR3 nucleotide sequence: TGTGCCACCTCGGGGGGGGGAATGAACACTGAAGCTTTCTTT.

This clonotype was detected ten times or more. The chain couples TRBV5-4 to TRBJ1-1, with 7 positions matching TRBD1. Germline CDR1 and CDR2: SGHNT and YYREEE (reference sequence). The CDR3 consists of 15 residues. V gave up 3 bases and J gave up 1 base; unmatched junction bases: 6. CDR3 in amino acids: CASSSTGRENTEAFF. Here the CDR3 DNA reads TGTGCCAGCAGCTCGACAGGGAGGGAGAACACTGAAGCTTTCTTT.

The chain carries TRBV6-1 and TRBJ2-7, with D possibly being TRBD2 (6 bases). Trimming removed 8 bases at V and 10 bases at J, with 15 bases between. Germline V gene sequence: CDR1 MNHNS, CDR2 SASEGT. This CDR3 contains 11 residues. CDR3 nucleotides: TGTGCCAGCGATTCCGGGACTCATCAGTACTTC. Translation gives CASDSGTHQYF.

This clonotype was counted ten times or more. This rearrangement joins TRBV29-1 to TRBJ2-7; D not resolved. Trimming took off 1 base at V and 4 bases at J, with 8 bases between the two ends. The CDR3 totals 12 residues. Germline V CDR1 and CDR2: SQVTM, ANQGSEA. The CDR3 spells CSVEAGDYEQYF. Written as DNA, the CDR3 is TGCAGCGTTGAAGCCGGAGATTACGAGCAGTACTTC.